This T cell receptor beta chain stems from a study of CD8 T cells in Susac syndrome. The germline V and J ends were trimmed by 0 bases and 2 bases, with 6 bases remaining between them. Germline CDR1 SGHDT, CDR2 YYEEEE. The CDR3 contains 13 residues. cDNA came from approximately 0.5 to 1 ug RNA primed by random hexamers. TCRdb independently ran MiXCR on the immunoSEQ multiplex PCR reads; one entry per CDR3 protein. This sample has about 280,000 distinct CDR3 sequences, with 70% to 90% found just once. Only a few counts were recorded for this clonotype. The rearrangement links TRBV5-6 to TRBJ2-7; D gene uncertain. The sequenced sample was CD8+ T cells from PBMCs. The origin of this receptor is a human donor with multiple sclerosis. Written as DNA, the CDR3 is TGTGCCAGCAGCTTGGAGGCTGCCTACGAGCAGTACTTC. Translated, it gives CASSLEAAYEQYF.